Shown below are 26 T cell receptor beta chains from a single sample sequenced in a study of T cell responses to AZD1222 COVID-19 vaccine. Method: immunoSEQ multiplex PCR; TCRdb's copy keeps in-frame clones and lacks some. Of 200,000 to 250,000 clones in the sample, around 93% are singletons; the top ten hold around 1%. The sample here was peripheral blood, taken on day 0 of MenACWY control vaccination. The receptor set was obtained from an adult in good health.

DNA for the CDR3: TGTGCCAGCAGAACAGGGGGCACTGAAGCTTTCTTT. Its protein is CASRTGGTEAFF. The V gene is TRBV3-1 (or the pseudogene TRBV3-2), the J gene TRBJ1-1; the match to TRBD1 covers 8 bases. Germline-derived CDR1 and CDR2 are LGHDT and YNNKEL (reference sequence). Germline trimming cut 6 bases from V and 4 bases from J; bases unmatched to any gene: 1. The CDR3 is 12 residues long.

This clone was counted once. CDR3 DNA sequence: TGTGCCAGCAGTTTAGCTGGGACTGCGAACACCGGGGAGCTGTTTTTT. Translated, it gives CASSLAGTANTGELFF. The chain couples TRBV28 to TRBJ2-2; possible D gene TRBD2, 6 bases. Germline V gene lookup returns CDR1 MDHEN and CDR2 SYDVKM. V was pared by 2 bases and J by 0 bases, with 10 bases between. CDR3 size: 16 residues.

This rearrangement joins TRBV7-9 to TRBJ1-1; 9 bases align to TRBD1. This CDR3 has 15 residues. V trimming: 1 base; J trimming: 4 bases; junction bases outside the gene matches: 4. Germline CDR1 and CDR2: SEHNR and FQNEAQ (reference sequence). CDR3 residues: CASSLGTGVATEAFF. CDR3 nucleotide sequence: TGTGCCAGCAGCTTAGGGACAGGGGTTGCCACTGAAGCTTTCTTT.

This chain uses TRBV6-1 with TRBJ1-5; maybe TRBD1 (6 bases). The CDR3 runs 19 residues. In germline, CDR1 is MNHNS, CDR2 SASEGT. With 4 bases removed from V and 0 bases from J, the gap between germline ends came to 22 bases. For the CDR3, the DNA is TGTGCCAGCAGTGTCTGGGGCAGGGGAAGGGGGTATAGCAATCAGCCCCAGCATTTT. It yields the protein CASSVWGRGRGYSNQPQHF.

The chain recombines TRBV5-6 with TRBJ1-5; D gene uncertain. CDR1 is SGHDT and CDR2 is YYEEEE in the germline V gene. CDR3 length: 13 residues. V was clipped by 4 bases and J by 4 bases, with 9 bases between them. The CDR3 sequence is CASSAHLNQPQHF. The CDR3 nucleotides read TGTGCCAGCAGCGCCCACCTGAATCAGCCCCAGCATTTT.

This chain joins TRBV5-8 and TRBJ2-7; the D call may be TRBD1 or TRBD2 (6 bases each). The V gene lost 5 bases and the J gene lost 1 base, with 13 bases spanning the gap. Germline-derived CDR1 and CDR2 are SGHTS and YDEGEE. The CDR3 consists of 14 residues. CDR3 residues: CASRERGLSYEQYF. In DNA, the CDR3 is TGTGCCAGCAGAGAACGGGGGCTATCCTACGAGCAGTACTTC. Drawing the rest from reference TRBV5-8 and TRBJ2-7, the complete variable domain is EAGVTQSPTHLIKTRGQQATLRCSPISGHTSVYWYQQALGLGLQFLLWYDEGEERNRGNFPPRFSGRQFPNYSSELNVNALELEDSALYLCASRERGLSYEQYFGPGTRLTVT.

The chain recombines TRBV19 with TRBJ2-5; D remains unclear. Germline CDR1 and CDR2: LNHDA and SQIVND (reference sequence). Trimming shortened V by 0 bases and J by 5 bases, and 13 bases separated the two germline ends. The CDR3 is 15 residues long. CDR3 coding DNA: TGTGCCAGTAGTATAGACCTAAATATCCGGGAGACCCAGTACTTC. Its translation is CASSIDLNIRETQYF. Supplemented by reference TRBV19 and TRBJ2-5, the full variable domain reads DGGITQSPKYLFRKEGQNVTLSCEQNLNHDAMYWYRQDPGQGLRLIYYSQIVNDFQKGDIAEGYSVSREKKESFPLTVTSAQKNPTAFYLCASSIDLNIRETQYFGPGTRLLVL.

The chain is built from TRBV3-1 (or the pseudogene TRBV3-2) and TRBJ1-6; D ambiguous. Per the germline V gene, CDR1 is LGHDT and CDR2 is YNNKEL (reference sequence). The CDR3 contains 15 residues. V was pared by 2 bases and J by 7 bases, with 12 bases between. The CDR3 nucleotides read TGTGCCAGCAGCCAATTGATGAGGGAAAATTCACCCCTCCACTTT. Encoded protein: CASSQLMRENSPLHF.

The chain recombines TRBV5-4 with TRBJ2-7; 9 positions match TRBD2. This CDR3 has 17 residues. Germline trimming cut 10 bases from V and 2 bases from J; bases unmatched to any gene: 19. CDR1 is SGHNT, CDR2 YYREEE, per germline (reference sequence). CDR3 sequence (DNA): TGTGCCGCCGGGGGGACAGCGGGGGGCCGCGAAGCCTACGAGCAGTACTTC. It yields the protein CAAGGTAGGREAYEQYF.

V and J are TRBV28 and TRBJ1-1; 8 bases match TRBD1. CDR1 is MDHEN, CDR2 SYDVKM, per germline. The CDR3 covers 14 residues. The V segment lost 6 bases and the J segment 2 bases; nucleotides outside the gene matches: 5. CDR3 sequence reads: CASSTTGGNTEAFF. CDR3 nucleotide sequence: TGTGCCAGCAGCACCACAGGGGGTAACACTGAAGCTTTCTTT.

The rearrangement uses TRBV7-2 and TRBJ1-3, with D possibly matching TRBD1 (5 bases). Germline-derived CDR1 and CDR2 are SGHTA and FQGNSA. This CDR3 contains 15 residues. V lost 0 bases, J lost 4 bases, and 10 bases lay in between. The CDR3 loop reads CASSLALGRGNTIYF. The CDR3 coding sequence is TGTGCCAGCAGCTTAGCGCTGGGACGGGGAAACACCATATATTTT.

The CDR3 is CASRPGQGSGGYTF. CDR3 nucleotide sequence: TGTGCCAGCAGACCCGGACAGGGATCGGGTGGCTACACCTTC. The chain has TRBV5-4 and TRBJ1-2; 8 bases match TRBD1. The CDR3 covers 14 residues. Germline V gene sequence: CDR1 SGHNT, CDR2 YYREEE (reference sequence). Trimming removed 5 bases from V and 7 bases from J; junction bases left unmatched: 10.

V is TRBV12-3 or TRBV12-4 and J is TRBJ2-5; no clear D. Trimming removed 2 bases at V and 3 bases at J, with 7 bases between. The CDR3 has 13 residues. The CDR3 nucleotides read TGTGCCAGCAGTTTACATGGGGAAGAGACCCAGTACTTC. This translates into CASSLHGEETQYF.

As DNA, the CDR3 is TGTGCCAGCAGCCCGACAGGCCTCTATGGCTACACCTTC. It specifies CASSPTGLYGYTF. The J gene is TRBJ1-2, the V gene TRBV12-3 or TRBV12-4; D might be TRBD1 (6 bases). The CDR3 runs to 13 residues. Trimming cost V 6 bases and J 4 bases, with 12 bases left between them.

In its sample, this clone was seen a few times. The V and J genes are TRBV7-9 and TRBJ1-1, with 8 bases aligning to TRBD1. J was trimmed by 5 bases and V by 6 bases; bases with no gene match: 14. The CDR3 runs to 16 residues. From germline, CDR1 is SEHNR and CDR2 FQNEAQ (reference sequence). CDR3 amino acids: CASRSPARGRRTEAFF. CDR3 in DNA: TGTGCCAGCAGATCACCCGCCAGGGGGCGCCGTACTGAAGCTTTCTTT.

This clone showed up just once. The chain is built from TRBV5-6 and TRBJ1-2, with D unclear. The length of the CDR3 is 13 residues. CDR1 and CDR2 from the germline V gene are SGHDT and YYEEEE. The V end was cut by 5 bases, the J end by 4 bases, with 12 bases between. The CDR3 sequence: CASRPDTVYGYTF. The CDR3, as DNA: TGTGCCAGCAGACCTGACACAGTCTATGGCTACACCTTC.

CDR3 DNA: TGCAGCGTTCAACTGACAGGGCTCAGCACAGATACGCAGTATTTT. Translating it yields CSVQLTGLSTDTQYF. J is TRBJ2-3 and V is TRBV29-1; 7 nucleotides line up with TRBD1. This CDR3 region has 15 residues. The V gene end was trimmed by 5 bases and the J gene end by 0 bases; junction bases not matched to a gene: 8. Germline values: CDR1 SQVTM, CDR2 ANQGSEA.

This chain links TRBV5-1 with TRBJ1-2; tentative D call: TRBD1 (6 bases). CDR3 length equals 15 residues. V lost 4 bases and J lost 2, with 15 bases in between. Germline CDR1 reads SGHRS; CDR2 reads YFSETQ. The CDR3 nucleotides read TGCGCCAGCAGCCCTTCGGGGGGGGGCAACTATGGCTACACCTTC. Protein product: CASSPSGGGNYGYTF.

CDR3 sequence: CASSSPRGTANTGELFF. The CDR3 nucleotides are TGTGCCAGCAGCTCACCGCGCGGGACAGCGAACACCGGGGAGCTGTTTTTT. The chain combines TRBV7-9 with TRBJ2-2; D is perhaps TRBD1 (7 bases). Looked up from germline, CDR1 is SEHNR and CDR2 is FQNEAQ (reference sequence). There are 17 residues in the CDR3. The germline V and J ends were trimmed by 4 bases and 0 bases, with 15 bases remaining between them.

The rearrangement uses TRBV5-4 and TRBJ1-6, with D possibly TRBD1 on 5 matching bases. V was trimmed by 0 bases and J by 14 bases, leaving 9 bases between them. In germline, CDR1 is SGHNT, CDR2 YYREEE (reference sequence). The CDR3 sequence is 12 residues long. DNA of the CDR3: TGTGCCAGCAGCTTGGGACAGATGACCCTCCACTTT. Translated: CASSLGQMTLHF.

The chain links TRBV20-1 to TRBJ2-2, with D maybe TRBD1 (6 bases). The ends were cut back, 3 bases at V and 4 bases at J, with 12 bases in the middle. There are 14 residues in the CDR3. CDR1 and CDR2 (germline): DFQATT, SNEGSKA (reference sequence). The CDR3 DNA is TGCAGTGCTAGTCCCACAGGGACCACCGGGGAGCTGTTTTTT. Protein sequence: CSASPTGTTGELFF.

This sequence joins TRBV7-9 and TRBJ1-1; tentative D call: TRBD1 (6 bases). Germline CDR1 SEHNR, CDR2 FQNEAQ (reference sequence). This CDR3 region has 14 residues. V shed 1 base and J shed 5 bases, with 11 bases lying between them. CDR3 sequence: CASSLVGARTEAFF. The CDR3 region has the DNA TGTGCCAGCAGCTTAGTGGGGGCTAGGACTGAAGCTTTCTTT.

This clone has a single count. CDR3 bases: TGCGCCAGCAGCTTGTGGAGCGGGGGGGCCGGTGATACGCAGTATTTT. Protein sequence: CASSLWSGGAGDTQYF. J is TRBJ2-3 and V is TRBV5-1; 10 bases agree with TRBD2. This CDR3 is built from 16 residues. Germline loops: CDR1 SGHRS, CDR2 YFSETQ. The V segment lost 1 base and the J segment 6 bases; nucleotides outside the gene matches: 8. The full variable domain, in which reference TRBV5-1 and TRBJ2-3 provide the parts outside the CDR3, is KAGVTQTPRYLIKTRGQQVTLSCSPISGHRSVSWYQQTPGQGLQFLFEYFSETQRNKGNFPGRFSGRQFSNSRSEMNVSTLELGDSALYLCASSLWSGGAGDTQYFGPGTRLTVL.

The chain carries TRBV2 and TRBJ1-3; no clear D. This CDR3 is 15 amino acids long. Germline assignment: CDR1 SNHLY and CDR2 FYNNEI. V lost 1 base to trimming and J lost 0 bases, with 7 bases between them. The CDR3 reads CASSEEWASGNTIYF. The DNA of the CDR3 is TGTGCCAGCAGTGAAGAGTGGGCCTCTGGAAACACCATATATTTT.

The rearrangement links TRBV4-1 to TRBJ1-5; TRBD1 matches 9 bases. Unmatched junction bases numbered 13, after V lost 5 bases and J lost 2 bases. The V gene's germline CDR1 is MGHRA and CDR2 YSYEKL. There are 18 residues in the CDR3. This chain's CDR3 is CASSSLPVGQGRNQPQHF. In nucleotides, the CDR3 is TGCGCCAGCAGCTCTCTACCCGTTGGACAGGGGCGCAATCAGCCCCAGCATTTT.

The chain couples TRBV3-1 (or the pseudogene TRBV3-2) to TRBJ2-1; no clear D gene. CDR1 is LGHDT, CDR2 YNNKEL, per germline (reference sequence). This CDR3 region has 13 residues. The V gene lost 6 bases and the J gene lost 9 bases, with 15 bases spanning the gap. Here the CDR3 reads CASRESMGREQFF. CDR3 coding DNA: TGTGCCAGCAGGGAAAGCATGGGTCGTGAGCAGTTCTTC.